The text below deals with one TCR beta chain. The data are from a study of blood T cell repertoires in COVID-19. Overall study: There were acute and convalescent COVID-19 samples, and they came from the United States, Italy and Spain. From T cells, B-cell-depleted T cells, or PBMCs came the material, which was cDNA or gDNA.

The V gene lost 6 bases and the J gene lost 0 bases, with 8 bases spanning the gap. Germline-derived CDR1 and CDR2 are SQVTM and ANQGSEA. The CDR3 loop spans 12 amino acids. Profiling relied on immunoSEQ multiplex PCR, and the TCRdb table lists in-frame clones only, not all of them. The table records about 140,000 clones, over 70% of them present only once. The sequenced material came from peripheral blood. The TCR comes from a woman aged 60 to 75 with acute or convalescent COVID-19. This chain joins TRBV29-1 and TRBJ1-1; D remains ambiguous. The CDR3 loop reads CSVGRVNTEAFF. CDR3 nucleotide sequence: TGCAGCGTGGGTCGGGTGAACACTGAAGCTTTCTTT.